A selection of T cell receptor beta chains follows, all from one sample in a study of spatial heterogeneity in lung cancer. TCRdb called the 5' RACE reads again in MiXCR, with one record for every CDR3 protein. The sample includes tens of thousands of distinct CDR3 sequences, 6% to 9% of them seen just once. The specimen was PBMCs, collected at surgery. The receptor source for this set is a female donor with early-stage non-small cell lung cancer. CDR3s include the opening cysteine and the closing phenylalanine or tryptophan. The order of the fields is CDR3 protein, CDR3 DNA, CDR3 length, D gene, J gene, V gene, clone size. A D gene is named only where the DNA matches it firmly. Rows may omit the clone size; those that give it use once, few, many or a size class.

CASSLWGTTPFYKTQYF	TGTGCCAGCAGCTTGTGGGGGACCACACCGTTTTATAAGACCCAGTACTTC	17	NA	TRBJ2-5	TRBV5-6	many
CSARDPIFRGLYTDTQYF	TGCAGTGCTAGAGATCCTATCTTTAGGGGGCTCTACACAGATACGCAGTATTTT	18	TRBD1	TRBJ2-3	TRBV20-1	once
CASSLERFPTERAMNTEAFF	TGTGCCAGCAGCTTGGAAAGATTTCCGACAGAAAGAGCGATGAACACTGAAGCTTTCTTT	20	NA	TRBJ1-1	TRBV7-9	NA
CASSPNMIGELFF	TGTGCCAGCAGCCCGAACATGATCGGGGAGCTGTTTTTT	13	NA	TRBJ2-2	TRBV9	many
CASSQDGHFGTQYF	TGTGCCAGCAGCCAAGATGGGCATTTCGGGACCCAGTACTTC	14	NA	TRBJ2-5	TRBV4-2	many
CASSLTGGGQPQHF	TGTGCCAGCAGCTTGACAGGGGGCGGGCAGCCCCAGCATTTT	14	TRBD1	TRBJ1-5	TRBV11-2	many
CASSDDRPYNEQFF	TGCGCCAGCAGCGATGACAGACCCTACAATGAGCAGTTCTTC	14	NA	TRBJ2-1	TRBV5-1	many
CASPPGGSSNQPQHF	TGTGCCAGCCCTCCGGGGGGGAGTAGCAATCAGCCCCAGCATTTT	15	NA	TRBJ1-5	TRBV21-1	many
CASSLFSGPNQPQHF	TGTGCCAGCAGCTTATTTTCGGGGCCCAATCAGCCCCAGCATTTT	15	NA	TRBJ1-5	TRBV7-2	NA
CASSSSPPQPQHF	TGTGCCAGCAGTTCCAGCCCGCCACAACCCCAGCATTTT	13	NA	TRBJ1-5	TRBV28	few
CASSFVGGNSPLHF	TGTGCCAGCAGTTTCGTAGGGGGTAATTCACCCCTCCACTTT	14	NA	TRBJ1-6	TRBV12-3/TRBV12-4	NA
CASSLAEGLSQVNEQYF	TGCGCCAGCAGCTTGGCCGAGGGGCTCTCACAGGTCAACGAGCAGTACTTC	17	NA	TRBJ2-7	TRBV5-1	few
CASSLAGGPNNEQFF	TGTGCCAGCAGCTTAGCAGGGGGGCCTAACAATGAGCAGTTCTTC	15	NA	TRBJ2-1	TRBV7-6	NA
CASGVRENTGELFF	TGTGCCAGCGGGGTCAGGGAGAACACCGGGGAGCTGTTTTTT	14	NA	TRBJ2-2	TRBV2	few
CASHWDRSSGANVLTF	TGTGCCAGCCACTGGGATCGGAGCTCTGGGGCCAACGTCCTGACTTTC	16	NA	TRBJ2-6	TRBV6-2/TRBV6-3	many
CASNRGGPNTGELFF	TGTGCCAGCAACAGGGGGGGCCCGAACACCGGGGAGCTGTTTTTT	15	NA	TRBJ2-2	TRBV6-5	many
CASSFQHEGYTF	TGTGCCAGCAGCTTTCAACATGAGGGCTACACCTTC	12	NA	TRBJ1-2	TRBV11-2	many
CASSLYVAPQETQYF	TGTGCCAGCAGCTTGTACGTGGCACCCCAAGAGACCCAGTACTTC	15	NA	TRBJ2-5	TRBV7-2	many
CASNPSFSQETQYF	TGTGCCAGCAATCCTTCGTTCTCCCAAGAGACCCAGTACTTC	14	NA	TRBJ2-5	TRBV2	many
CASSKGVHNSPLHF	TGCGCCAGCAGTAAGGGGGTCCATAATTCACCCCTCCACTTT	14	NA	TRBJ1-6	TRBV23-1	many
CASTQNTDTQYF	TGTGCCAGCACCCAGAACACAGATACGCAGTATTTT	12	NA	TRBJ2-3	TRBV2	many
CASRHQGVAMNTEAFF	TGTGCCAGCAGACATCAGGGGGTGGCCATGAACACTGAAGCTTTCTTT	16	TRBD1	TRBJ1-1	TRBV7-2	few
CASSQGTGANVLTF	TGTGCCAGCAGCCAGGGAACTGGGGCCAACGTCCTGACTTTC	14	NA	TRBJ2-6	TRBV3-1	NA
CASSLGTVPQRNEQFF	TGTGCCAGCAGCTTGGGGACGGTGCCCCAACGGAATGAGCAGTTCTTC	16	NA	TRBJ2-1	TRBV5-4	many
CASVTGTVGGYTF	TGTGCCAGCGTCACCGGGACAGTCGGTGGCTACACCTTC	13	TRBD1	TRBJ1-2	TRBV6-1	many
CASSLRTSGGNTGELFF	TGTGCCAGCAGCCTTCGGACTAGCGGGGGGAACACCGGGGAGCTGTTTTTT	17	TRBD2	TRBJ2-2	TRBV11-3	many
CASSYPGTDQETQYF	TGTGCCAGCAGCTACCCCGGGACAGACCAAGAGACCCAGTACTTC	15	TRBD1	TRBJ2-5	TRBV7-3	many
CSVAGLPTDTQYF	TGCAGCGTTGCGGGCTTACCCACAGATACGCAGTATTTT	13	NA	TRBJ2-3	TRBV29-1	many
CSVRPWATSTDTQYF	TGCAGCGTAAGACCGTGGGCCACTAGCACAGATACGCAGTATTTT	15	NA	TRBJ2-3	TRBV29-1	few
CASSSEGLSYNEQFF	TGTGCCAGCAGCTCGGAGGGACTCTCCTACAATGAGCAGTTCTTC	15	NA	TRBJ2-1	TRBV5-4	many
CASTAGDTEAFF	TGTGCCAGTACCGCAGGGGATACTGAAGCTTTCTTT	12	NA	TRBJ1-1	TRBV19	many
CASSQDSGAEEFF	TGCGCCAGCAGCCAAGATAGTGGGGCAGAGGAGTTCTTC	13	NA	TRBJ2-1	TRBV4-3	many
CATSRDNFSPLHF	TGTGCCACCAGCAGAGATAATTTTTCACCCCTCCACTTT	13	NA	TRBJ1-6	TRBV15	many
CASSLFLAGEGADTQYF	TGTGCCAGCAGCTTATTCCTAGCGGGGGAGGGGGCAGATACGCAGTATTTT	17	TRBD2	TRBJ2-3	TRBV7-2	NA
CASRNSGTGRNEQFF	TGTGCCAGCAGAAACTCCGGGACAGGGAGGAATGAGCAGTTCTTC	15	TRBD1	TRBJ2-1	TRBV7-2	many
CATSRDRGAGLDSPLHF	TGTGCCACCAGCAGAGATCGTGGGGCAGGGTTGGATTCACCCCTCCACTTT	17	NA	TRBJ1-6	TRBV15	many
CASSVERAGQQYF	TGTGCCAGCAGTGTCGAAAGGGCAGGTCAACAGTACTTC	13	NA	TRBJ2-7	TRBV2	many
CASSQDFAGGTDTQYF	TGCGCCAGCAGCCAAGATTTCGCCGGGGGTACAGATACGCAGTATTTT	16	NA	TRBJ2-3	TRBV4-3	many
CAISSGDSNQPQHF	TGTGCCATTTCGTCAGGGGATAGCAATCAGCCCCAGCATTTT	14	NA	TRBJ1-5	TRBV10-3	once
CASSSIQGANLGDTQYF	TGTGCCAGCAGCTCGATACAGGGGGCAAACTTAGGTGATACGCAGTATTTT	17	TRBD1	TRBJ2-3	TRBV7-2	many
CASSIRPEETQYF	TGTGCCAGTAGTATAAGGCCGGAAGAGACCCAGTACTTC	13	NA	TRBJ2-5	TRBV19	few
CASSFVRGGPNEQFF	TGTGCCAGCAGCTTCGTTCGAGGGGGCCCTAATGAGCAGTTCTTC	15	TRBD1	TRBJ2-1	TRBV7-9	medium-sized
CSATGDSRSTDTQYF	TGCAGTGCTACCGGGGACAGCCGAAGCACAGATACGCAGTATTTT	15	TRBD1	TRBJ2-3	TRBV20-1	few
CASSLIGRYGTGELFF	TGTGCCAGCAGTCTGATTGGCAGATACGGCACCGGGGAGCTGTTTTTT	16	NA	TRBJ2-2	TRBV2	many
CSGGGPHTGELFF	TGCAGCGGCGGGGGGCCCCACACCGGGGAGCTGTTTTTT	13	TRBD2	TRBJ2-2	TRBV29-1	medium-sized
CASSPEPRVLRQYF	TGTGCCAGCAGTCCAGAACCACGGGTCCTTCGGCAGTACTTC	14	NA	TRBJ2-7	TRBV12-3/TRBV12-4	many
CASSQPERDEAFF	TGTGCCAGCAGCCAGCCGGAGAGGGATGAAGCTTTCTTT	13	NA	TRBJ1-1	TRBV6-6	NA
CASSLGRTYGYTF	TGTGCCAGCAGCTTAGGCAGGACCTATGGCTACACCTTC	13	NA	TRBJ1-2	TRBV5-6	many
CASSESTGFYGYTF	TGTGCCAGCAGCGAATCCACAGGATTCTATGGCTACACCTTC	14	NA	TRBJ1-2	TRBV28	many